This T cell receptor beta chain was recorded in a study of T-cell reconstitution after alpha-beta-depleted transplantation in children (dated by TCRdb to between 2015 and 2016). Some background on the complete study: T-cell immune reconstitution after TCRalphabeta/CD19-depleted allogeneic hematopoietic cell transplantation in children was quantitatively tracked in the study by means of TCR repertoire profiling.

This clonotype was observed a handful of times. Its cognate antigen has yet to be identified. No base quality values were provided; no much bigger clone lies one nucleotide off. The sample's treatment or condition label, decoded: allogeneic hematopoietic cell transplantation with graft depleted of TCRalphabeta T cells and CD19 B cells. TCRalphabeta/CD19-depleted allogeneic hematopoietic cell grafts were given to the transplant recipients, all of whom were children. Libraries were built with PCR. The sequencing machine was an Illumina HiSeq 2500. TCR library preparation used molecular barcoding, with unique molecular identifiers applied to normalize quantification of the TCRbeta repertoire. Starting from the raw public reads, TCRdb applied fastp trimming at Q25, assembled clones with MiXCR and retained in-frame beta chains. Entries are consolidated by CDR3 protein sequence, retaining the most common genes and DNA. In this sample the table shows about 980,000 distinct CDR3 sequences, about 29% of which occur a single time. More than 25% of the sample rests with the top ten.

Sequences MNHEY (CDR1) and SMNVEV (CDR2) are obtained from the germline V gene (reference sequence). The CDR3 spans 19 residues, from the cysteine through the phenylalanine. Only the CDR3 portion is preserved as DNA: 57 bases, with reading frame beginning at the first base. The trim is 5 bases for V and 5 bases for J, with a gap of 28 bases between the germline ends. Overall study outcomes, separate from this receptor: About two months after transplant, the apparently early recovery of alphabetaT-cell counts reportedly depended on just several hundred clones that had expanded rapidly and came from non-depleted graft cells. In some patients, the high TCRbeta diversity seen at day 60 was put down to recipient T cells and intrathymic progenitors that had survived conditioning. Hyperexpanded clone frequencies declined over subsequent months; after one year, T-cell counts and TCRbeta diversity were mostly attributed to newly produced T cells.

The V gene is TRBV27 and the J gene is TRBJ2-1; 10 matching bases give a weak D call of TRBD1. The receptor's source is a boy younger than two who had a stem cell transplant for SCID, so the T cells may come from the graft donor. This specimen consisted of PBMCs, mostly from graft donor cells, obtained 360 days after TCRalphabeta/CD19-depleted stem cell transplant. In nucleotide form, the sequence is TGTGCCAGCAGTCTCAAGACAGGGGGCTGGCTAGCGGGGAACAATGAGCAGTTCTTC. Translated, this is CASSLKTGGWLAGNNEQFF.